This T cell receptor (beta chain) was profiled in a study of blood T cell repertoires in COVID-19. CDR3 length equals 16 residues. CDR1 and CDR2 from the germline V gene are SGHDT and YYEEEE. V lost 0 bases, J lost 3 bases, and 10 bases lay in between. Per the authors' pipeline: Amplified reference gene primers provided the basis for estimating nucleated cell counts. Generated by immunoSEQ multiplex PCR, the TCRdb table keeps only in-frame clones and is missing some. Clone size and V and J calls were adopted from that table, with D and trimming inferred from the DNA. Of approximately 250,000 clones listed, over 80% are singletons.

The TCR was taken from a man aged 55 to 69 who had recovered from COVID-19. The chain is built from TRBV5-6 and TRBJ2-6; D uncertain. The sample consisted of peripheral blood. The CDR3, as DNA: TGTGCCAGCAGCTTGGTTTTGGTGAGTGGGGCCAACGTCCTGACTTTC. Its translation is CASSLVLVSGANVLTF. Drawing the rest from reference TRBV5-6 and TRBJ2-6, the complete variable domain is DAGVTQSPTHLIKTRGQQVTLRCSPKSGHDTVSWYQQALGQGPQFIFQYYEEEERQRGNFPDRFSGHQFPNYSSELNVNALLLGDSALYLCASSLVLVSGANVLTFGAGSRLTVL.